These 11 T cell receptor beta chains came from one sample sequenced in a study of radiotherapy plus CTLA-4 blockade in lung cancer. Method: immunoSEQ multiplex PCR; TCRdb's copy keeps in-frame clones and lacks some. The sample consists of about 98,000 clones, 75% to 85% of them appearing once. The sequencing here drew on peripheral blood, taken from a patient treated with radiotherapy plus ipilimumab. These receptors were taken from a human donor with non-small cell lung cancer who had a partial response to radiotherapy plus ipilimumab.

This clone was observed a handful of times. The rearrangement links TRBV5-1 to TRBJ2-7; D is possibly TRBD2 (5 bases). Germline CDR1 is SGHRS and CDR2 is YFSETQ. This CDR3 has 14 amino acids. Trimming stripped 4 bases from V and 2 bases from J, with 13 bases between. This CDR3 reads CASSIAPGTYEQYF. The CDR3 DNA sequence: TGCGCCAGCAGCATTGCCCCCGGGACCTACGAGCAGTACTTC.

The V and J genes are TRBV29-1 and TRBJ1-2, with D perhaps TRBD1 (6 bases). The V end lost 4 bases, the J end lost 8 bases, and 11 bases lay between the germline ends. The CDR3 sequence is 11 residues long. Germline CDR1 and CDR2: SQVTM and ANQGSEA. The chain's CDR3 is CSVVGARGYTF. The CDR3 DNA reads TGCAGCGTTGTGGGGGCTCGGGGCTACACCTTC.

This chain joins TRBV28 and TRBJ1-3; weak D call: TRBD1 (5 bases). Germline-derived CDR1 and CDR2 are MDHEN and SYDVKM. This CDR3 comprises 14 residues. The V end was cut by 6 bases, the J end by 9 bases, with 18 bases between. CDR3 sequence: CASSTSRDGFTIYF. The CDR3 DNA is TGTGCCAGCAGCACCAGCAGGGATGGTTTCACCATATATTTT.

The chain couples TRBV7-2 to TRBJ2-5, with 9 positions matching TRBD2. The CDR3 has 15 residues. V shed 6 bases, J shed 3 bases, and the junction held 8 bases outside the gene matches. Germline-derived CDR1 and CDR2 are SGHTA and FQGNSA. CDR3 residues: CASRLAGGGEETQYF. DNA for the CDR3: TGTGCCAGCAGACTAGCGGGCGGGGGCGAAGAGACCCAGTACTTC.

This clone was recorded only once. The chain uses TRBV5-1 and TRBJ2-7; 7 bases are a match to TRBD2. J gave up 0 bases and V 4 bases, and 7 bases lay outside the gene matches. CDR1 is SGHRS and CDR2 is YFSETQ in the germline V gene. The CDR3 spans 15 residues. CDR3 in amino acids: CASSPSGASSYEQYF. The CDR3 DNA reads TGCGCCAGCAGCCCGAGCGGGGCGAGCTCCTACGAGCAGTACTTC.

CDR3 residues: CASSLSGTGVGEQYF. CDR3 DNA: TGCGCCAGCAGCTTGTCCGGGACAGGGGTTGGCGAGCAGTACTTC. The J gene is TRBJ2-7, the V gene TRBV5-1, with TRBD1 matching 10 bases. Looked up from germline, CDR1 is SGHRS and CDR2 is YFSETQ. This CDR3 has 15 residues. V was clipped by 1 base and J by 6 bases; unmatched bases: 7.

V gene TRBV28 combines with J gene TRBJ1-2; D uncertain. Germline V CDR1 and CDR2: MDHEN, SYDVKM. The germline V and J ends were trimmed by 6 bases and 4 bases, with 6 bases remaining between them. The CDR3 is 11 residues long. This chain's CDR3 is CASRERYGYTF. The CDR3 DNA is TGTGCCAGCAGAGAGCGCTATGGCTACACCTTC.

There are a few counts of this clone. The chain couples TRBV6-1 to TRBJ2-1; 9 nucleotides agree with TRBD2. After removal of 4 bases from V and 4 bases from J, the junction contained 11 bases not matched to a gene. The length of the CDR3 is 17 residues. Germline CDR1 MNHNS, CDR2 SASEGT. CDR3 region: CASSASQLAGFYNEQFF. CDR3 nucleotide sequence: TGTGCCAGCAGTGCGTCCCAACTAGCGGGTTTTTACAATGAGCAGTTCTTC.

This rearrangement joins TRBV25-1 to TRBJ2-3; TRBD2 aligns across 11 bases. The CDR3 has 16 residues. Germline V lookup: CDR1 MGHDK, CDR2 SYGVNS. V gave up 6 bases and J gave up 6 bases; unmatched junction bases: 11. The CDR3 coding sequence is TGTGCCAGCAGGACCCGGACTAGCGGGTCATGGGATACGCAGTATTTT. This sequence encodes CASRTRTSGSWDTQYF.

The rearrangement uses TRBV7-2 and TRBJ1-5, with a weak D call TRBD1 (6 bases). This CDR3 contains 16 residues. V was shortened by 5 bases and J by 5 bases, with 19 bases between the two germline ends. The germline V gene has CDR1 SGHTA and CDR2 FQGNSA. The CDR3 nucleotides read TGTGCCAGCAGCCCCTCCTCGGGGGGCCAGTATCAGCCCCAGCATTTT. Translated: CASSPSSGGQYQPQHF.

The V and J genes are TRBV5-6 and TRBJ2-1, with D possibly being TRBD2 (5 bases). Germline CDR1 and CDR2: SGHDT and YYEEEE. Trimming shortened V by 4 bases and J by 0 bases, and 11 bases separated the two germline ends. The length of the CDR3 is 15 residues. CDR3 nucleotide sequence: TGTGCCAGCAGCCCGGACTCTAGCTCCTACAATGAGCAGTTCTTC. Its protein is CASSPDSSSYNEQFF.